Below, one T cell receptor beta chain is given with its context. The CDR3 has 15 residues. Germline V gene data show CDR1 as MDHEN and CDR2 as SYDVKM. Trimming stripped 7 bases from V and 13 bases from J, with 25 bases between. Assay: immunoSEQ multiplex PCR; the TCRdb copy retains only in-frame clones and omits some. This sample yields more than 1.2 million clones, of which just under 99% are seen a single time; 0.3% to 0.45% belongs to the top ten. All donors qualified as healthy HIV-negative adults and had experienced no recent acute infections or vaccinations. Adult Caucasians living in Nashville, Tennessee made up all of the donors. The data were obtained in a study of shared clonotypes between healthy human individuals. Across the study: Per-donor plates numbered three CD4 naive, three CD4 memory, two CD8 naive and one CD8 memory.

The genes are TRBV28 and TRBJ2-2; tentative D call: TRBD1 (7 bases). The source is a man aged 30-40 years in good health. The sequenced sample consisted of naive CD4+ T cells sorted from blood. Subset reported: CD45RA+ positively selected. CDR3 amino acids: CASKGGSRERGGLFF. CDR3 coding DNA: TGTGCCAGCAAAGGGGGCTCACGGGAGAGGGGCGGGCTGTTTTTT.